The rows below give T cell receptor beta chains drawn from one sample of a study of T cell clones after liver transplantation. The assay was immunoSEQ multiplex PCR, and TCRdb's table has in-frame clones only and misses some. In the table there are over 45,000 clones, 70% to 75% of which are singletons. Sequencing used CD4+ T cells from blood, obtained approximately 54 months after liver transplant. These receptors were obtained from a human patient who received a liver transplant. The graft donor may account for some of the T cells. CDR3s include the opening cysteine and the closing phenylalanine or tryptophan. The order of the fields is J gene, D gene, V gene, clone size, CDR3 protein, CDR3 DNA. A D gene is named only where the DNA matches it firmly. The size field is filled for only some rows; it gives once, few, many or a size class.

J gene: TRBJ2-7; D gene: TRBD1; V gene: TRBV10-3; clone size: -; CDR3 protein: CAISGQGDLSSYEQYF; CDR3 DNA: TGTGCCATCAGTGGACAGGGGGACCTTAGCTCCTACGAGCAGTACTTC
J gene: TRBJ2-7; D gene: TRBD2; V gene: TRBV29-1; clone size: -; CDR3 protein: CSVGRGTSGVSSYEQYF; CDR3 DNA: TGCAGCGTTGGCCGCGGGACTAGCGGGGTCTCCTCCTACGAGCAGTACTTC
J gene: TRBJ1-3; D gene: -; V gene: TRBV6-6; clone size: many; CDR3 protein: CASSFPGGSGNTIYF; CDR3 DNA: TGTGCCAGCAGTTTTCCCGGGGGCTCTGGAAACACCATATATTTT
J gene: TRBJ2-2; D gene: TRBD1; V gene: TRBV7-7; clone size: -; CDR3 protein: CASSTTGGDTGELFF; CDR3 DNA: TGTGCTAGCAGCACTACAGGGGGTGATACCGGGGAGCTGTTTTTT
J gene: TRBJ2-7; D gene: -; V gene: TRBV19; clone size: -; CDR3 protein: CASSGPYEQYF; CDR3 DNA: TGTGCCAGTAGTGGGCCCTACGAGCAGTACTTC
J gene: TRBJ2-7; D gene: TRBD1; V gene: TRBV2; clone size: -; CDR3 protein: CASRRDRDRSYEQYF; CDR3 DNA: TGTGCCAGCAGAAGGGATCGGGACAGATCCTACGAGCAGTACTTC
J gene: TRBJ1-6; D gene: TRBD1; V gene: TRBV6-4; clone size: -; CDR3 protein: CASRVGTDNNSPLHF; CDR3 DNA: TGTGCCAGCAGGGTCGGGACAGATAATAATTCACCCCTCCACTTT
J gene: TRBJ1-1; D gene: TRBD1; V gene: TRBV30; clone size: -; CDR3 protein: CAWAGQGYTEAFF; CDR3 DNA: TGTGCCTGGGCGGGACAGGGGTACACTGAAGCTTTCTTT
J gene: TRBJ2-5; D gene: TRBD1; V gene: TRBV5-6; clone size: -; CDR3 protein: CASSLDDRGSTQYF; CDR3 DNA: TGTGCCAGCAGCTTGGACGACAGGGGATCGACCCAGTACTTC
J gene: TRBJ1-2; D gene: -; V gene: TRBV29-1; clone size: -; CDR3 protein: CSVEQGEGYTF; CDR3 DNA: TGCAGCGTTGAACAGGGAGAGGGCTACACCTTC
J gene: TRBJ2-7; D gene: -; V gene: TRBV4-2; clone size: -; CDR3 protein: CASSLGGSSAEQYF; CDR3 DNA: TGTGCCAGCAGCCTAGGTGGCAGTTCGGCCGAGCAGTACTTC
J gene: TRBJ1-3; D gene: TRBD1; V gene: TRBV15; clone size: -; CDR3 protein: CATSRGRKDRGFSGNTIYF; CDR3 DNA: TGTGCCACCAGCAGAGGGAGAAAGGACAGGGGTTTCTCTGGAAACACCATATATTTT
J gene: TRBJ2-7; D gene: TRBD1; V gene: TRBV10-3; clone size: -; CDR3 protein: CAISLDRGSRGEQYF; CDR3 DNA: TGTGCCATCAGCCTGGACAGGGGAAGTAGGGGCGAGCAGTACTTC
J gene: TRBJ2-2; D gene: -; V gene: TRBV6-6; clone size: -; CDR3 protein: CASSYSFRLAGELFF; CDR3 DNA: TGTGCCAGCAGTTACTCATTCAGGTTGGCCGGGGAGCTGTTTTTT
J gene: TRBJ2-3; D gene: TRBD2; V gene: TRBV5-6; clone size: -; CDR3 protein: CASSLLAGGTDTQYF; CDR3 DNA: TGTGCCAGCAGCCTACTAGCGGGGGGGACAGATACGCAGTATTTT
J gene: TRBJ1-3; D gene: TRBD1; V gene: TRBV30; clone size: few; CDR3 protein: CAWSRFRGTGGSGNTIYF; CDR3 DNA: TGTGCCTGGAGTCGCTTCCGGGGGACAGGGGGTTCTGGAAACACCATATATTTT
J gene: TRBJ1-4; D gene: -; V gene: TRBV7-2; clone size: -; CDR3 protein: CASSLANGEKLFF; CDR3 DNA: TGTGCCAGCAGCTTAGCCAACGGGGAAAAACTGTTTTTT
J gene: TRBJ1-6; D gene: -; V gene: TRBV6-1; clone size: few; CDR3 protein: CASCSGDVAPPLHF; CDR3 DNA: TGTGCCAGCTGTTCTGGAGACGTCGCCCCACCCCTCCACTTT
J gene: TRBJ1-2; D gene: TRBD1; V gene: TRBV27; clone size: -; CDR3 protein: CASSLMGQGHYGYTF; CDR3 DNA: TGTGCCAGCAGCCTCATGGGACAGGGGCACTATGGCTACACCTTC
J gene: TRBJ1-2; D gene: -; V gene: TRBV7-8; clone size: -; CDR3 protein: CASSRGYSDGYTF; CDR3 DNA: TGTGCCAGCAGCAGAGGCTATTCCGATGGCTACACCTTC
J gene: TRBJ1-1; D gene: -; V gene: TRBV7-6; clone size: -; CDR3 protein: CASTPGRSNTEAFF; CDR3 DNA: TGTGCCAGCACGCCGGGACGGTCGAACACTGAAGCTTTCTTT
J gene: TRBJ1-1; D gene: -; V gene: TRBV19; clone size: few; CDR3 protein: CATVGYSGTEAFF; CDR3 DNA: TGTGCCACGGTAGGATATTCGGGCACTGAAGCTTTCTTT
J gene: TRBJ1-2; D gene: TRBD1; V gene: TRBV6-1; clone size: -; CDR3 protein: CASISQTGSNYGYTF; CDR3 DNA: TGTGCCAGCATCAGCCAGACAGGGTCAAACTATGGCTACACCTTC
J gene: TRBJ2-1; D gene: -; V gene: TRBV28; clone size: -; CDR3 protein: CASSSGAGSSYNEQFF; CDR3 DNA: TGTGCCAGCAGTTCCGGGGCGGGGAGCTCCTACAATGAGCAGTTCTTC
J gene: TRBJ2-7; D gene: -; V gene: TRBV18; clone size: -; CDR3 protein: CASSPGRGDYEQYF; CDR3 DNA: TGTGCCAGCTCACCGGGACGGGGAGACTACGAGCAGTACTTC
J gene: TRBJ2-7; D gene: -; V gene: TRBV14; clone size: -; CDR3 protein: CASSQALSDVYF; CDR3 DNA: TGTGCCAGCAGCCAAGCCTTATCGGACGTGTACTTC
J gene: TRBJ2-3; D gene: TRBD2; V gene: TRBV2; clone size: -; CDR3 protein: CARGGGGTTDTQYF; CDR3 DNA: TGTGCCAGGGGAGGCGGGGGGACCACAGATACGCAGTATTTT
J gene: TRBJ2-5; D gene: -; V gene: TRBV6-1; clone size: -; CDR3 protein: CASSETRVWETQYF; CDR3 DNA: TGTGCCAGCAGTGAAACCAGGGTGTGGGAGACCCAGTACTTC
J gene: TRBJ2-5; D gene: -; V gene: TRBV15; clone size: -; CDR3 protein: CATSRLEETQYF; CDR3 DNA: TGTGCCACCAGCAGACTCGAAGAGACCCAGTACTTC